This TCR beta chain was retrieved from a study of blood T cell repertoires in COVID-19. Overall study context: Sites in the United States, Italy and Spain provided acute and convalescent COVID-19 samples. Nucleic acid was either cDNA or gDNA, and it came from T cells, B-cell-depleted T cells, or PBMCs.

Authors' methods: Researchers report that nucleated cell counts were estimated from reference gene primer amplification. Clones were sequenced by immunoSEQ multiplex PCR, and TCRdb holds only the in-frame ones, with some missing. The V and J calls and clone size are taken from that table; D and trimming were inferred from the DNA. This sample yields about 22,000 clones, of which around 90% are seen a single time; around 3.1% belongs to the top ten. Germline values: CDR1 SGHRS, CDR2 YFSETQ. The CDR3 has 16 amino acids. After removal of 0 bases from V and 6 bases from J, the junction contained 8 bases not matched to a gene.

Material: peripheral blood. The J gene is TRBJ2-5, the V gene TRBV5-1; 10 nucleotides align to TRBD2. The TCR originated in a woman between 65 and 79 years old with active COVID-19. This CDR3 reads CASSLAPSGSSQTQYF. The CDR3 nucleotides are TGCGCCAGCAGCTTGGCGCCTAGCGGGAGTTCGCAGACCCAGTACTTC.